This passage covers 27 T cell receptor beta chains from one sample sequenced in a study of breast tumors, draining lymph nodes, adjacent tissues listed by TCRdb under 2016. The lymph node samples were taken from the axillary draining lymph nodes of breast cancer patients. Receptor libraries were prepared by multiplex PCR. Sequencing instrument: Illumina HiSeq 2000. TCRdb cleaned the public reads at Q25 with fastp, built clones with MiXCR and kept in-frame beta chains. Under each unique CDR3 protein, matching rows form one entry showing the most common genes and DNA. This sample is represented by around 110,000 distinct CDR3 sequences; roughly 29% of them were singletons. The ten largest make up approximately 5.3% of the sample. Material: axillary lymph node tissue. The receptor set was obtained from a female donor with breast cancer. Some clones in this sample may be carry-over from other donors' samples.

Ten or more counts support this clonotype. In nucleotides, the CDR3 is TGTGCCATCAGTGACAGGGGCGATGGCTACACCTTC. Translated: CAISDRGDGYTF. The J gene is TRBJ1-2, the V gene TRBV10-3; D possibly corresponds to TRBD1 (6 bases). CDR3 length: 12 residues. Trimming cost V 3 bases and J 6 bases, with 8 bases left between them. Germline V gene lookup returns CDR1 ENHRY and CDR2 SYGVKD.

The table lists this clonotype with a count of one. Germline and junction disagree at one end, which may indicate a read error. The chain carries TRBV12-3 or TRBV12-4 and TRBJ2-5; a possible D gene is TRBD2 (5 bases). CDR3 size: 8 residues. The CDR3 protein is CASSRRGF. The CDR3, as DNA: TGTGCCAGCAGTCGACGGGGCTTC.

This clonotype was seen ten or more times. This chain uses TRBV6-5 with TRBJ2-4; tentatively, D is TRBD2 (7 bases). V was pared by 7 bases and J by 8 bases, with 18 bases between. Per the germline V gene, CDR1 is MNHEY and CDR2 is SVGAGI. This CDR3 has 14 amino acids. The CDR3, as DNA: TGTGCCAGCAAACCTCGACAGGCGGGGGACATTCAGTACTTC. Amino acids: CASKPRQAGDIQYF.

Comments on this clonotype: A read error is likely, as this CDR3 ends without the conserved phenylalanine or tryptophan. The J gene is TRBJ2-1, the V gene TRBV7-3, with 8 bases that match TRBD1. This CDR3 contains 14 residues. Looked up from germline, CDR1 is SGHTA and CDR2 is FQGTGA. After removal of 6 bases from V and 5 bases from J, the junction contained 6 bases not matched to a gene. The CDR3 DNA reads TGTGCCAGCAGTGGGGACAGGCATAACAATGAGCAGTTCCTC. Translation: CASSGDRHNNEQFL.

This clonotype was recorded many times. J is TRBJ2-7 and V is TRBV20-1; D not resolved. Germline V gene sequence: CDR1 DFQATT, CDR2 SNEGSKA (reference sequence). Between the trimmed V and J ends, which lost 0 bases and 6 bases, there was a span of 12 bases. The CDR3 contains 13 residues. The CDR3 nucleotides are TGCAGTGCTAGAGATCCCTCCATCGGCGAGCAGTACTTC. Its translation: CSARDPSIGEQYF.

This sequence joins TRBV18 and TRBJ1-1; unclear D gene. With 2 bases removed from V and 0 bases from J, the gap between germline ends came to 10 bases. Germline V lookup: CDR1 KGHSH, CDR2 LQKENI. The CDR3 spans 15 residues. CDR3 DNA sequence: TGTGCCAGCTCACCATACAGTCGGGTGAACACTGAAGCTTTCTTT. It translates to CASSPYSRVNTEAFF.

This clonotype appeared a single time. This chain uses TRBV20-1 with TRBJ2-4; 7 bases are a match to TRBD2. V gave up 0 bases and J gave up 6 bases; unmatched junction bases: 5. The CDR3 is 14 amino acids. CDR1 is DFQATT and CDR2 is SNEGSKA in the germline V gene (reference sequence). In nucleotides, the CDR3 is TGCAGTGCTAGAGATCTGGTAGCGGGAAACATTCAGTACTTC. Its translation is CSARDLVAGNIQYF.

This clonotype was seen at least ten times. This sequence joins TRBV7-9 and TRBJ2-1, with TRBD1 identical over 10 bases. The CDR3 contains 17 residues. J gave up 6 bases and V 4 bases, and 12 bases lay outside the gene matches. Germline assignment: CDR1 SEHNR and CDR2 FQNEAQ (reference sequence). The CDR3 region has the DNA TGTGCCAGCAGCTACCCCGCCGGGACAGGGGCTTCCAATGAGCAGTTCTTC. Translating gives CASSYPAGTGASNEQFF.

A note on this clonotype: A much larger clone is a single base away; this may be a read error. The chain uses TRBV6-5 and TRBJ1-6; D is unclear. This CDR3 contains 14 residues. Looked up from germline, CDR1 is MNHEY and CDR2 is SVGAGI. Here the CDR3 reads CANSHARAGSPLHF. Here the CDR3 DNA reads TGTGCCAACAGTCACGCGAGGGCGGGGTCACCCCTCCACTTT.

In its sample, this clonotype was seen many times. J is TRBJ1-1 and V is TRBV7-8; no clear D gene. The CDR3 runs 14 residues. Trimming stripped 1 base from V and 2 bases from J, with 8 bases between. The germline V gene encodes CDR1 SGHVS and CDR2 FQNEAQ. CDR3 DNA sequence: TGTGCCAGCAGCTTAGAAGGGTCCAACACTGAAGCTTTCTTT. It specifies CASSLEGSNTEAFF.

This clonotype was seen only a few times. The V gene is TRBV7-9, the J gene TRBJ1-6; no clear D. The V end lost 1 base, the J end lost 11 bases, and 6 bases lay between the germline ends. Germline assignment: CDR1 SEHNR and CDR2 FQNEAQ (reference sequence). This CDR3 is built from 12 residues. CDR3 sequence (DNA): TGTGCCAGCAGCTTAGAGCTGCCACCCCTCCACTTT. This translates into CASSLELPPLHF.

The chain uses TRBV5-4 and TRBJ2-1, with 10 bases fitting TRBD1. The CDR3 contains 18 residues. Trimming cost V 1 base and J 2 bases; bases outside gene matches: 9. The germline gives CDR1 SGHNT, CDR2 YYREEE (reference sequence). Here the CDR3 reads CASSLRTGGGLPYNEQFF. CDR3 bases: TGTGCCAGCAGCTTGAGGACAGGGGGGGGCCTACCCTACAATGAGCAGTTCTTC.

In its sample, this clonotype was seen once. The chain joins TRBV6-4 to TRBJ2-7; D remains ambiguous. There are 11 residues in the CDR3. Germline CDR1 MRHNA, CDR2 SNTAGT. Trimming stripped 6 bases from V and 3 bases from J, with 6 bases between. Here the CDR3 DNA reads TGTGCCAGCAGGGGGATCTACGAGCAGTACTTC. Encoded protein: CASRGIYEQYF.

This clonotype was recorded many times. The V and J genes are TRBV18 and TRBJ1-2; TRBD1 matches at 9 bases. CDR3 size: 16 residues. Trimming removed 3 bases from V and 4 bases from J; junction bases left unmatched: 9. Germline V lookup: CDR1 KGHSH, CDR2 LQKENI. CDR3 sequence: CASSPGQGGVTYGYTF. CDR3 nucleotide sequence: TGTGCCAGCTCACCGGGACAGGGCGGCGTCACCTATGGCTACACCTTC.

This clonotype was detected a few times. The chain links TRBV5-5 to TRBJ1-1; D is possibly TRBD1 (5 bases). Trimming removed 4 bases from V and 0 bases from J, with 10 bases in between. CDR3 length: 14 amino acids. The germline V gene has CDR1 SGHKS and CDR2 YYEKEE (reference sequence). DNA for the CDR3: TGTGCCAGCAGCCCTGGGGACCTGAACACTGAAGCTTTCTTT. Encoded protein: CASSPGDLNTEAFF.

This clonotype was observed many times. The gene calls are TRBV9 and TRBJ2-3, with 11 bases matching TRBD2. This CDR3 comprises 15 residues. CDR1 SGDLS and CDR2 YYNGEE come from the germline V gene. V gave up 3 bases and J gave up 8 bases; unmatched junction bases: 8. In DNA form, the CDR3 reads TGTGCCAGCAGCGGGCCTAGCGGGGGGTCTGGTACGCAGTATTTT. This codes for CASSGPSGGSGTQYF.

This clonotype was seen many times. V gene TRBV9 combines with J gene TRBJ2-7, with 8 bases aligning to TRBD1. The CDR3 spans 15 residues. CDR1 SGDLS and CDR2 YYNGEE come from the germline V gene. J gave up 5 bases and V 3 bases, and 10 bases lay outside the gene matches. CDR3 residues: CASSDAGTGGHEQYF. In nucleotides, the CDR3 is TGTGCCAGCAGCGACGCCGGGACAGGAGGTCACGAGCAGTACTTC.

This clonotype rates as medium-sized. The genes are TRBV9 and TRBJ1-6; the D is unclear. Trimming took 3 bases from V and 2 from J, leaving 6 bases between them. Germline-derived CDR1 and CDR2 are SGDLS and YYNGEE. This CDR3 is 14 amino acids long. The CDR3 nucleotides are TGTGCCAGCAGCGCCCACACCTATAATTCACCCCTCCACTTT. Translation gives CASSAHTYNSPLHF. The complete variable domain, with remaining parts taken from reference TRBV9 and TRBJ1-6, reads DSGVTQTPKHLITATGQRVTLRCSPRSGDLSVYWYQQSLDQGLQFLIQYYNGEERAKGNILERFSAQQFPDLHSELNLSSLELGDSALYFCASSAHTYNSPLHFGNGTRLTVT.

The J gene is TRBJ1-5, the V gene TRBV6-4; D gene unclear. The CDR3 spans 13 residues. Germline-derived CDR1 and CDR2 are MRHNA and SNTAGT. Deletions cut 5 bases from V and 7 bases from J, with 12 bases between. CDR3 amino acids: CASSQSMGQPQHF. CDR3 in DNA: TGTGCCAGCAGTCAATCGATGGGACAGCCCCAGCATTTT.

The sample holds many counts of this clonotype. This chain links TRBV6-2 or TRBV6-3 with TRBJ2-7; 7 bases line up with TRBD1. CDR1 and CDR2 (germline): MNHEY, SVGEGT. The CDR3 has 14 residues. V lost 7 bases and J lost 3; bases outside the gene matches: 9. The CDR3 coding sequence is TGTGCCAGCACCGAAAACAGGGGAAACTACGAGCAGTACTTC. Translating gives CASTENRGNYEQYF.

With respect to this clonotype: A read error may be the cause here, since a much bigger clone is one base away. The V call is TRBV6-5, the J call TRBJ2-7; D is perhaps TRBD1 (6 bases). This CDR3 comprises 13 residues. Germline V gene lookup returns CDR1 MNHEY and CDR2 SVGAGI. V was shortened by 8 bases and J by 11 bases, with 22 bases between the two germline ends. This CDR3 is CASGTGVSGVEYF. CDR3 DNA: TGTGCCAGCGGTACCGGGGTCTCAGGGGTTGAGTACTTC.

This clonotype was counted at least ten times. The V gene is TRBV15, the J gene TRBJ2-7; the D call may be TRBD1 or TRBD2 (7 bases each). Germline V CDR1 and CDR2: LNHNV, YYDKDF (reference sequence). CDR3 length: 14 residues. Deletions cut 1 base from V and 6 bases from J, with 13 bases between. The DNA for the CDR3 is TGTGCCACCAGCAGAGGGGAGGGGGCTATCGAGCAGTACTTC. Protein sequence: CATSRGEGAIEQYF.

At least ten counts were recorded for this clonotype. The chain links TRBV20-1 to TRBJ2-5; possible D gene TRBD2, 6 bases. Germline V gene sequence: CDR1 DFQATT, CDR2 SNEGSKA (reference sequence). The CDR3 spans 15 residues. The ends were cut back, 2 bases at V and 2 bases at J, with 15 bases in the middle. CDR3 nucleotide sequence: TGCAGTGCTAGAAGACTAGGGGCGGGACAAGAGACCCAGTACTTC. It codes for CSARRLGAGQETQYF.

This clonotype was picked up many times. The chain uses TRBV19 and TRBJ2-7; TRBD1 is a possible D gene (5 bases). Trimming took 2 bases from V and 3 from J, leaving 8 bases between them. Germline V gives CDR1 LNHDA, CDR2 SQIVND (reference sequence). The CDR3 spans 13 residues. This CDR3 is CASSILRGYEQYF. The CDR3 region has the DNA TGTGCCAGTAGTATACTTAGGGGCTACGAGCAGTACTTC.

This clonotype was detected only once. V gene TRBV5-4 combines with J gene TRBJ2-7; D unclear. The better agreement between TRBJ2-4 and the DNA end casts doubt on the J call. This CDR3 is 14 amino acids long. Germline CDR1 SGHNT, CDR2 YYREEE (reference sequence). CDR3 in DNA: TGTGCCAGCAGCCTCAGAAATTTCAAAAACATTCAGTACTTC. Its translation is CASSLRNFKNIQYF.

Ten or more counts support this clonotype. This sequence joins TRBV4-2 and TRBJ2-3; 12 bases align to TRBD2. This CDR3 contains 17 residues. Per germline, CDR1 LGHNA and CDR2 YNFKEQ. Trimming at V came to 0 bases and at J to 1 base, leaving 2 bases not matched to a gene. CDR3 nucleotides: TGTGCCAGCAGCCAAGAGCCTAGCGGGGGGGGCACAGATACGCAGTATTTT. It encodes CASSQEPSGGGTDTQYF.

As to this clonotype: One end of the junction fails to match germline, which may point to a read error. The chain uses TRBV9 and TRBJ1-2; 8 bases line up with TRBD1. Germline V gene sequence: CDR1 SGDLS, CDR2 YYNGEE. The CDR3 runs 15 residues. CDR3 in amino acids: CACSVEAGGGYGSTF. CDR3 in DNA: TGTGCCTGCAGCGTAGAGGCAGGGGGCGGCTATGGCTCCACCTTC.